This entry lists 11 T cell receptor beta chains sequenced from one sample in a study of beta chain features in type 1 diabetes. Reverse transcribing all isolated RNA meant expressed TCRB transcripts were sequenced. Repertoires were generated with immunoSEQ multiplex PCR, while TCRdb's copy carries only in-frame clones and drops some. The table has about 150,000 clones, approximately 12% seen once. Sequencing input: central memory CD4+ T cells from blood. These receptors were collected from a young man in good health.

This clone was seen ten or more times. The rearrangement uses TRBV7-2 and TRBJ2-7, with 9 bases identical to TRBD2. Germline V CDR1 and CDR2: SGHTA, FQGNSA. The CDR3 extends over 15 amino acids. V shed 3 bases, J shed 3 bases, and the junction held 6 bases outside the gene matches. The CDR3 coding sequence is TGTGCCAGCAGCTTTAGCGGGGGCGCCCTCTACGAGCAGTACTTC. Translated, it gives CASSFSGGALYEQYF.

The V gene is TRBV5-1, the J gene TRBJ2-3, with D possibly matching TRBD1 (5 bases). CDR3 size: 16 residues. Germline CDR1 SGHRS, CDR2 YFSETQ. Trimming shortened V by 0 bases and J by 0 bases, and 11 bases separated the two germline ends. The CDR3 loop reads CASSLAGPLSTDTQYF. CDR3 in DNA: TGCGCCAGCAGCTTGGCAGGGCCGCTTAGCACAGATACGCAGTATTTT. The whole variable domain, remainder taken from reference TRBV5-1 and TRBJ2-3, is KAGVTQTPRYLIKTRGQQVTLSCSPISGHRSVSWYQQTPGQGLQFLFEYFSETQRNKGNFPGRFSGRQFSNSRSEMNVSTLELGDSALYLCASSLAGPLSTDTQYFGPGTRLTVL.

This clone has at least ten counts. The V call is TRBV2, the J call TRBJ2-3; TRBD1 or TRBD2 may be the D gene (5 bases each). V was cut by 8 bases and J by 2 bases, with 14 bases left in between. The CDR3 is made up of 14 amino acids. The germline V gene encodes CDR1 SNHLY and CDR2 FYNNEI. CDR3 loop: CASRRDLYTDTQYF. The CDR3 DNA follows: TGTGCCAGCCGCCGGGACCTATACACAGATACGCAGTATTTT.

The chain links TRBV4-3 to TRBJ2-4; possibly TRBD1 for D (8 bases). Germline CDR1 is LGHNA and CDR2 is YSLEER. Trimming shortened V by 1 base and J by 0 bases, and 25 bases separated the two germline ends. The CDR3 extends over 21 amino acids. CDR3 in amino acids: CASSQGGLEDRAKVAKNIQYF. The CDR3 DNA reads as TGCGCCAGCAGCCAAGGAGGACTAGAGGACAGGGCCAAGGTAGCCAAAAACATTCAGTACTTC.

The J gene is TRBJ2-7, the V gene TRBV13; D not certain. V dropped 0 bases and J dropped 7 bases, with 10 bases sitting between them. CDR1 and CDR2 (germline): PRHDT, FYEKMQ (reference sequence). The length of the CDR3 is 13 residues. The CDR3 sequence is CASSLGVLPEQYF. CDR3 nucleotides: TGTGCCAGCAGCTTAGGGGTACTCCCGGAGCAGTACTTC.

This clone was detected only a few times. The chain employs TRBV20-1 and TRBJ1-2; D is possibly TRBD1 (6 bases). V was cut by 4 bases and J by 8 bases, with 11 bases left in between. CDR1 is DFQATT, CDR2 SNEGSKA, per germline (reference sequence). The CDR3 covers 11 residues. This CDR3 is CSAINREGYTF. The CDR3 DNA sequence: TGCAGTGCTATTAACAGGGAAGGCTACACCTTC.

This clone was seen a handful of times. The chain links TRBV11-2 to TRBJ1-6, with a possible D match to TRBD1 (5 bases). The ends were cut back, 0 bases at V and 7 bases at J, with 7 bases in the middle. The CDR3 covers 14 residues. CDR1 is SGHAT, CDR2 FQNNGV, per germline. CDR3 loop: CASSLEWGNSPLHF. The CDR3 DNA reads TGTGCCAGCAGCTTAGAATGGGGGAATTCACCCCTCCACTTT.

The chain combines TRBV9 with TRBJ1-2, with TRBD1 identical over 7 bases. The CDR3 extends over 14 amino acids. The germline V gene encodes CDR1 SGDLS and CDR2 YYNGEE. With 4 bases clipped from V and 5 bases from J, the junction kept 8 bases outside the gene matches. The CDR3 DNA reads TGTGCCAGCAGCTTAGTGACAGGGTCGTATGGCTACACCTTC. This gives the protein CASSLVTGSYGYTF.

The chain recombines TRBV13 with TRBJ2-1, with D possibly TRBD2 on 5 matching bases. The V gene's germline CDR1 is PRHDT and CDR2 FYEKMQ (reference sequence). The CDR3 is 12 residues long. V lost 6 bases to trimming and J lost 14 bases, with 17 bases between them. The CDR3 nucleotides read TGTGCCAGCAGTGAGAACTTCTGGGAGAAGTTCTTC. It codes for CASSENFWEKFF.

This clone has just a few counts. The J gene is TRBJ1-1, the V gene TRBV7-3; 8 bases line up with TRBD1. Germline CDR1 SGHTA, CDR2 FQGTGA. J gave up 3 bases and V 5 bases, and 5 bases lay outside the gene matches. The length of the CDR3 is 14 residues. This chain's CDR3 is CASSQQGAYTEAFF. CDR3 nucleotides: TGTGCCAGCAGCCAGCAGGGGGCTTACACTGAAGCTTTCTTT.

This clone was recorded a few times. This chain links TRBV10-3 with TRBJ2-1, with D possibly being TRBD1 (5 bases). Trimming shortened V by 6 bases and J by 5 bases, and 14 bases separated the two germline ends. Germline V gene lookup returns CDR1 ENHRY and CDR2 SYGVKD. CDR3 size: 14 residues. CDR3 coding DNA: TGTGCCATCAGGGAAAAATCACAGGACAATGAGCAGTTCTTC. Its protein is CAIREKSQDNEQFF.